These 9 T cell receptor beta chains originate from one sample sequenced in a study of cytomegalovirus exposure and HLA in healthy donors. Vbeta (60) and Jbeta (13) primers were used in the PCR. Some clones are missing from TCRdb's copy, which holds only in-frame ones; the method was immunoSEQ multiplex PCR. The sample yields roughly 93,000 clones, about four fifths seen once. Sequencing input: PBMCs. The receptor set was obtained from a man younger than 40 in good health and CMV-seronegative.

V and J are TRBV19 and TRBJ1-5; 9 bases map to TRBD1. The germline V gene has CDR1 LNHDA and CDR2 SQIVND (reference sequence). The CDR3 consists of 16 residues. The ends lost 1 base at V and 6 bases at J; junction bases unmatched: 7. The chain's CDR3 is CASSIVPGTGLQPQHF. In DNA, the CDR3 is TGTGCCAGTAGTATAGTCCCCGGGACAGGGCTTCAGCCCCAGCATTTT.

The V gene is TRBV30, the J gene TRBJ2-5, with 7 bases fitting TRBD1. The CDR3 is 12 residues long. Germline V gives CDR1 GTSNPN, CDR2 SVGIG (reference sequence). CDR3 loop: CALTGYQETQYF. The CDR3 nucleotides read TGTGCACTGACAGGGTACCAAGAGACCCAGTACTTC.

This clone showed up just once. The chain recombines TRBV27 with TRBJ2-5; the D gene is possibly TRBD1 (5 bases). The DNA matches TRBJ2-7 better at its end, which makes the J call doubtful. This CDR3 has 15 residues. CDR1 is MNHEY, CDR2 SMNVEV, per germline (reference sequence). The DNA of the CDR3 is TGTGCCAGCAGTTTACAGGGCACCGTAACCTACGAGCAGTACTTC. Protein: CASSLQGTVTYEQYF.

This chain uses TRBV29-1 with TRBJ2-7, with 9 nucleotides matching TRBD1. Germline trimming cut 0 bases from V and 2 bases from J; bases unmatched to any gene: 5. The V gene's germline CDR1 is SQVTM and CDR2 ANQGSEA. The CDR3 runs 15 residues. The CDR3 nucleotides read TGCAGCGTTGAAGAGGGGACAGGGAAGACCTACGAGCAGTACTTC. Protein sequence: CSVEEGTGKTYEQYF.

This rearrangement joins TRBV11-1 to TRBJ1-1, with unresolved D. CDR1 and CDR2 (germline): SGHAT, FQDESV (reference sequence). V was clipped by 5 bases and J by 3 bases, with 10 bases between them. This CDR3 region has 13 residues. CDR3 nucleotide sequence: TGTGCCAGCAGCCAGACTCGATACACTGAAGCTTTCTTT. Its protein is CASSQTRYTEAFF.

The V call is TRBV11-2, the J call TRBJ2-7; no reliable D call. The germline V gene has CDR1 SGHAT and CDR2 FQNNGV. Trimming cost V 1 base and J 0 bases, with 10 bases left between them. The CDR3 contains 15 residues. As DNA, the CDR3 is TGTGCCAGCAGCTTAGTGAGAAACCGCTCCTACGAGCAGTACTTC. The encoded protein is CASSLVRNRSYEQYF.

V and J are TRBV19 and TRBJ2-7, with D uncertain. Trimming removed 2 bases at V and 5 bases at J, with 16 bases between. This CDR3 comprises 15 residues. Germline CDR1 and CDR2: LNHDA and SQIVND (reference sequence). The CDR3, as DNA: TGTGCCAGTAGTATAACCTCTAGAATTGACCACGAGCAGTACTTC. This codes for CASSITSRIDHEQYF.

The rearrangement links TRBV5-1 to TRBJ2-5, with D perhaps TRBD2 (6 bases). The V gene lost 1 base and the J gene lost 5 bases, with 12 bases spanning the gap. CDR1 and CDR2 (germline): SGHRS, YFSETQ. The CDR3 is made up of 14 amino acids. CDR3 residues: CASSLNGAGETQYF. The CDR3 DNA reads as TGCGCCAGCAGCTTGAACGGGGCGGGGGAGACCCAGTACTTC. The full variable domain, completed using reference TRBV5-1 and TRBJ2-5, is KAGVTQTPRYLIKTRGQQVTLSCSPISGHRSVSWYQQTPGQGLQFLFEYFSETQRNKGNFPGRFSGRQFSNSRSEMNVSTLELGDSALYLCASSLNGAGETQYFGPGTRLLVL.

This chain links TRBV5-1 with TRBJ2-1, with D perhaps TRBD2 (5 bases). The CDR3 covers 14 residues. In germline, CDR1 is SGHRS, CDR2 YFSETQ. V was cut by 4 bases and J by 1 base, with 9 bases left in between. The CDR3 bases are TGCGCCAGCAGCCCGGACTTATCCTACAATGAGCAGTTCTTC. This translates into CASSPDLSYNEQFF.